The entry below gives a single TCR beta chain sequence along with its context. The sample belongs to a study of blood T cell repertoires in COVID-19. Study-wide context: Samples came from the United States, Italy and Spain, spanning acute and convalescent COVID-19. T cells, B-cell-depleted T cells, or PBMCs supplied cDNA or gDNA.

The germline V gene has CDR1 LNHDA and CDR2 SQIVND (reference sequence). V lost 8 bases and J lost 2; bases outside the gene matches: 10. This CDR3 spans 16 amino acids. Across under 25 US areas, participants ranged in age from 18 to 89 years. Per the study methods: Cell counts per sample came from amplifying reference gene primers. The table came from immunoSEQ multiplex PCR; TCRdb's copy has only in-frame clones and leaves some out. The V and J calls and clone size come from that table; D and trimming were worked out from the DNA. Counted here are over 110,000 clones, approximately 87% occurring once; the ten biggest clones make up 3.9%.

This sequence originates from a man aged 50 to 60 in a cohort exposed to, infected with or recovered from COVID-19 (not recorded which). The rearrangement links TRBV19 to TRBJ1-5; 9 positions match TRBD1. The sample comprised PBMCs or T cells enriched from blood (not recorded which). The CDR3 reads CASFPDRGGRNQPQHF. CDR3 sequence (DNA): TGTGCCAGTTTTCCGGACAGGGGAGGCCGCAATCAGCCCCAGCATTTT.